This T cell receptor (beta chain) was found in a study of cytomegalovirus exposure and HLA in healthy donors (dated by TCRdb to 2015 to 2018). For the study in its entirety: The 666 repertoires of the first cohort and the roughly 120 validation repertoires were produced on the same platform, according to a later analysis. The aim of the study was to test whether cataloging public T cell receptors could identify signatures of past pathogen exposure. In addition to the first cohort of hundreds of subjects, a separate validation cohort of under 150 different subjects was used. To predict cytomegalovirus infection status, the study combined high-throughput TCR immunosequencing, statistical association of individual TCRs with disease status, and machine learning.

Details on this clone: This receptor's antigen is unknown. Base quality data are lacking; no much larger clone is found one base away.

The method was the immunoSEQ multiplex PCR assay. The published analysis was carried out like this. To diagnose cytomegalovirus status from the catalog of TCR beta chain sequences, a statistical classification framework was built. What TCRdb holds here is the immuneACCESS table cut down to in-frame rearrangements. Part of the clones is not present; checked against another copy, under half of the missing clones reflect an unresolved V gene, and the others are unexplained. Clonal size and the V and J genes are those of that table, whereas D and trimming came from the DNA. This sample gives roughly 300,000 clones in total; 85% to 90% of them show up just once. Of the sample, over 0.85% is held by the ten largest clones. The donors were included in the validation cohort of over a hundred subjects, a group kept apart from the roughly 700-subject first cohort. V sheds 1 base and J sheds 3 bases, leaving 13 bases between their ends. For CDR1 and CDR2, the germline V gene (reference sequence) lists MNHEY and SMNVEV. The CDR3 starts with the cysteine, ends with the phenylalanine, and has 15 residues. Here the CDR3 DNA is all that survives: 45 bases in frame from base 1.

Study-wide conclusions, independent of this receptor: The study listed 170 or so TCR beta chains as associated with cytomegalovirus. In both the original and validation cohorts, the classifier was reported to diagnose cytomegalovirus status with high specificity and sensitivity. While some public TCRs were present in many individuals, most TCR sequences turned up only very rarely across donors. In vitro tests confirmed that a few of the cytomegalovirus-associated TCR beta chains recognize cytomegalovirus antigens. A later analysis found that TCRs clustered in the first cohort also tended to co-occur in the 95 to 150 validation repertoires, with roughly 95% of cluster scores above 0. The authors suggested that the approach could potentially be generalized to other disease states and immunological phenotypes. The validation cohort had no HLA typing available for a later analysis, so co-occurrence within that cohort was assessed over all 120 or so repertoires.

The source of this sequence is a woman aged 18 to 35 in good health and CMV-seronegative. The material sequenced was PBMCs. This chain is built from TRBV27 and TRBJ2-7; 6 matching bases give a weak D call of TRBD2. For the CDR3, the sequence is CASSLYLGRIYEQYF. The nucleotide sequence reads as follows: TGTGCCAGCAGTTTATACCTGGGGAGGATCTACGAGCAGTACTTC.